Described below is a single T cell receptor beta chain sequence and its context. Antigen specificity is unknown. The data are from a study of cytomegalovirus exposure and HLA in healthy donors. Study context: Sequencing of some 200 million T cells in an earlier analysis found around 120 million unique TCR beta sequences.

The CDR3 runs 14 residues. Trimming took off 2 bases at V and 11 bases at J, with 13 bases between the two ends. Germline values: CDR1 KGHSH, CDR2 LQKENI. Use of 60 Vbeta and 13 Jbeta primers characterized the PCR. Clones were read by immunoSEQ multiplex PCR, and TCRdb kept only the in-frame ones, dropping some. The sample includes 150,000 to 200,000 clones, 80% to 90% of them seen just once. Findings and limits, study-wide: In all likelihood, a cluster of highly shared sequence variants was a sequencing artifact.

The chain has TRBV18 and TRBJ1-6; D remains ambiguous. Sequencing used PBMCs. The sequence was obtained from a man between 18 and 29 years old in good health and CMV-seronegative. The chain's CDR3 is CASSPDITGPPLHF. The DNA for the CDR3 is TGTGCCAGCTCACCAGACATCACTGGTCCACCCCTCCACTTT. Combining the CDR3 with reference TRBV18 and TRBJ1-6 gives the whole variable domain NAGVMQNPRHLVRRRGQEARLRCSPMKGHSHVYWYRQLPEEGLKFMVYLQKENIIDESGMPKERFSAEFPKEGPSILRIQQVVRGDSAAYFCASSPDITGPPLHFGNGTRLTVT.